A single sample gave rise to the 20 T cell receptor beta chains below, sequenced in a study of a mutant IDH1 vaccine in newly diagnosed glioma (dated by TCRdb to the early 2020s). Preparation of the library involved the immunoSEQ multiplex PCR assay. TCRdb mirrors the immuneACCESS table, restricted to in-frame sequences. Some clones are absent from its copies; in checked studies, under half trace to an unresolved V gene, and the reason for the others is unknown. The sample has about 64,000 clones on record, roughly 68% of them singletons. In total, the top ten clones hold approximately 4.8% of the sample. The time point label for this specimen denotes: week 35, safety follow-up. A 20-mer mutant IDH1 peptide at 300 micrograms in Montanide made up each vaccine dose, which was injected subcutaneously together with topical imiquimod. Their antigens remain unidentified. This sample comprised PBMCs, obtained from a glioma patient whose treatment included an IDH1 peptide vaccine. The receptors derive from a man between 50 and 59 years old with glioma.

The chain combines TRBV19 with TRBJ1-2, with D tentatively TRBD1 (5 bases). The germline V gene encodes CDR1 LNHDA and CDR2 SQIVND (reference sequence). Between the trimmed V and J ends, which lost 1 base and 4 bases, there was a span of 13 bases. This CDR3 spans 15 amino acids. DNA of the CDR3: TGTGCCAGTAGTATAGGCACGAGGCAGGGCTATGGCTACACCTTC. It yields the protein CASSIGTRQGYGYTF.

This chain links TRBV15 with TRBJ2-7; 8 bases line up with TRBD1. The germline V gene has CDR1 LNHNV and CDR2 YYDKDF (reference sequence). Unmatched junction bases numbered 9, after V lost 5 bases and J lost 6 bases. The CDR3 runs to 14 residues. In nucleotides, the CDR3 is TGTGCCACCAGCGGGGTGGTGACAGGGGCCGAGCAGTACTTC. Protein product: CATSGVVTGAEQYF.

V gene TRBV7-9 combines with J gene TRBJ2-1; 10 bases fit TRBD1. The V gene's germline CDR1 is SEHNR and CDR2 FQNEAQ (reference sequence). The CDR3 runs to 15 residues. V lost 5 bases and J lost 9; bases outside the gene matches: 10. This chain's CDR3 is CASSTPGQGQGEQFF. The CDR3 nucleotides read TGTGCCAGCAGCACCCCGGGACAGGGGCAGGGTGAGCAGTTCTTC.

The chain recombines TRBV5-6 with TRBJ1-5, with D hard to call. The CDR3 length is 13 residues. V was pared by 0 bases and J by 9 bases, with 10 bases between. Germline-derived CDR1 and CDR2 are SGHDT and YYEEEE. The CDR3 is CASSLDVRGPQHF. Written as DNA, the CDR3 is TGTGCCAGCAGCTTGGATGTCCGGGGGCCCCAGCATTTT.

This clone was observed once. This chain uses TRBV5-6 with TRBJ2-7, with 7 bases lining up with TRBD1. CDR3 size: 14 residues. The junction had 1 base not matched to a gene; V was cut back by 0 bases and J by 1 base. Germline lookup yields CDR1 SGHDT and CDR2 YYEEEE. The CDR3 DNA sequence: TGTGCCAGCAGCTTGGTGGACAGGTCCTACGAGCAGTACTTC. Amino acid sequence: CASSLVDRSYEQYF. Variable domain in full (rest from reference TRBV5-6 and TRBJ2-7): DAGVTQSPTHLIKTRGQQVTLRCSPKSGHDTVSWYQQALGQGPQFIFQYYEEEERQRGNFPDRFSGHQFPNYSSELNVNALLLGDSALYLCASSLVDRSYEQYFGPGTRLTVT.

This clone is a singleton in its sample. This sequence joins TRBV30 and TRBJ2-5; maybe TRBD1 (6 bases). Trimming took off 2 bases at V and 6 bases at J, with 10 bases between the two ends. There are 12 residues in the CDR3. The germline V gene has CDR1 GTSNPN and CDR2 SVGIG (reference sequence). The CDR3: CAWSSGGKTQYF. The CDR3 nucleotides read TGTGCCTGGAGTTCTGGGGGCAAGACCCAGTACTTC. The full variable domain, in which reference TRBV30 and TRBJ2-5 provide the parts outside the CDR3, is SQTIHQWPATLVQPVGSPLSLECTVEGTSNPNLYWYRQAAGRGLQLLFYSVGIGQISSEVPQNLSASRPQDRQFILSSKKLLLSDSGFYLCAWSSGGKTQYFGPGTRLLVL.

V and J are TRBV4-2 and TRBJ2-5; no firm D call. The CDR3 consists of 16 residues. CDR1 and CDR2 (germline): LGHNA, YNFKEQ. V gave up 1 base and J gave up 2 bases, with 14 bases separating them. The CDR3 DNA reads as TGTGCCAGCAGCCAAGTGTCAGGTTTGGGGCAAGAGACCCAGTACTTC. Its translation: CASSQVSGLGQETQYF.

This clone was detected only once. This sequence joins TRBV5-4 and TRBJ2-1; 7 nucleotides align to TRBD1. Germline V CDR1 and CDR2: SGHNT, YYREEE (reference sequence). This CDR3 spans 15 amino acids. The trim removed 0 bases at V and 7 bases at J, leaving 7 bases unmatched. The CDR3 spells CASSLGQGPGNEQFF. The CDR3, as DNA: TGTGCCAGCAGCTTGGGACAGGGACCGGGGAATGAGCAGTTCTTC. The whole variable domain, filled in from reference TRBV5-4 and TRBJ2-1, reads ETGVTQSPTHLIKTRGQQVTLRCSSQSGHNTVSWYQQALGQGPQFIFQYYREEENGRGNFPPRFSGLQFPNYSSELNVNALELDDSALYLCASSLGQGPGNEQFFGPGTRLTVL.

The chain has TRBV11-2 and TRBJ2-7, with D hard to call. Trimming shortened V by 3 bases and J by 2 bases, and 2 bases separated the two germline ends. The CDR3 loop spans 11 amino acids. Looked up from germline, CDR1 is SGHAT and CDR2 is FQNNGV. CDR3 residues: CASSFTYEQYF. The CDR3 region has the DNA TGTGCCAGCAGCTTTACCTACGAGCAGTACTTC.

The rearrangement links TRBV27 to TRBJ2-7, with a possible D match to TRBD2 (5 bases). CDR1 is MNHEY, CDR2 SMNVEV, per germline (reference sequence). V was shortened by 4 bases and J by 3 bases, with 13 bases between the two germline ends. The CDR3 runs to 14 residues. The CDR3 DNA follows: TGTGCCAGCAGTTCTCGGGGTGGGGTCTACGAGCAGTACTTC. It is translated as CASSSRGGVYEQYF.

V usage is TRBV6-6 and J usage is TRBJ1-2, with 9 bases fitting TRBD1. The CDR3 is 13 residues long. Trimming removed 5 bases from V and 8 bases from J; junction bases left unmatched: 6. Per germline, CDR1 MNHNY and CDR2 SVGAGI (reference sequence). Written as DNA, the CDR3 is TGTGCCAGCAGTCCCGGGACAGGGAGAGGCTACACCTTC. It encodes CASSPGTGRGYTF.

This clone was seen ten or more times. V gene TRBV4-3 combines with J gene TRBJ2-1; unclear D gene. This CDR3 region has 13 residues. CDR1 and CDR2 (germline): LGHNA, YSLEER. Trimming removed 3 bases from V and 9 bases from J, with 12 bases in between. Written as DNA, the CDR3 is TGCGCCAGCAGCCAGTTCTCTGATGTTGAGCAGTTCTTC. Protein: CASSQFSDVEQFF.

This clone was counted once. CDR3 in amino acids: CASRDKGYSNQPQHF. As DNA, the CDR3 is TGTGCCAGCAGGGACAAAGGGTATAGCAATCAGCCCCAGCATTTT. The genes are TRBV2 and TRBJ1-5; possible D gene TRBD1, 5 bases. The CDR3 has 15 residues. The germline CDR1 and CDR2 sequences are SNHLY and FYNNEI. V lost 6 bases and J 0 bases, leaving 12 bases between the germline ends.

The CDR3 sequence: CASSERWTPAFF. The DNA of the CDR3 is TGCGCCAGCAGTGAAAGGTGGACGCCAGCTTTCTTT. This sequence joins TRBV10-1 and TRBJ1-1; D is ambiguous. Trimming removed 3 bases at V and 10 bases at J, with 12 bases between. The CDR3 length is 12 residues. Per germline, CDR1 WNHNN and CDR2 SYGVQD (reference sequence).

The chain has TRBV10-3 and TRBJ1-2, with 7 positions matching TRBD1. Trimming took 6 bases from V and 3 from J; bases not matched to a gene: 7. The germline V gene encodes CDR1 ENHRY and CDR2 SYGVKD. The CDR3 has 14 residues. The CDR3 DNA reads TGTGCCATCAGCGGACAGGTGGGTGACTATGGCTACACCTTC. Its protein is CAISGQVGDYGYTF.

The chain recombines TRBV29-1 with TRBJ1-5, with 9 bases matching TRBD1. Trimming at V came to 6 bases and at J to 6 bases, leaving 3 bases not matched to a gene. The CDR3 runs 12 residues. Germline values: CDR1 SQVTM, CDR2 ANQGSEA. CDR3 sequence reads: CSVADRGQPQHF. The CDR3 DNA reads as TGCAGCGTCGCGGACAGGGGTCAGCCCCAGCATTTT.

The chain recombines TRBV27 with TRBJ2-1; no clear D. The germline V and J ends were trimmed by 6 bases and 6 bases, with 9 bases remaining between them. CDR1 is MNHEY, CDR2 SMNVEV, per germline (reference sequence). The CDR3 totals 12 residues. CDR3 in amino acids: CASSNMGNEQFF. The CDR3 nucleotides are TGTGCCAGCAGCAATATGGGCAATGAGCAGTTCTTC.

This rearrangement joins TRBV30 to TRBJ2-3, with D perhaps TRBD1 (5 bases). V was trimmed by 3 bases and J by 4 bases, leaving 17 bases between them. Germline lookup yields CDR1 GTSNPN and CDR2 SVGIG (reference sequence). The CDR3 length is 15 residues. The CDR3 sequence is CAWSVSQGLADTQYF. The CDR3 coding sequence is TGTGCCTGGAGCGTGAGTCAGGGTTTGGCAGATACGCAGTATTTT.

This chain links TRBV29-1 with TRBJ1-1, with 7 bases aligning to TRBD1. The V gene's germline CDR1 is SQVTM and CDR2 ANQGSEA. J was trimmed by 7 bases and V by 4 bases; bases with no gene match: 3. The CDR3 totals 11 residues. The CDR3 sequence: CSVGRDSEAFF. The DNA of the CDR3 is TGCAGCGTTGGTAGGGACAGTGAAGCTTTCTTT.

This sequence joins TRBV6-1 and TRBJ1-5; no clear D. The CDR3 length is 14 residues. Trimming removed 1 base from V and 5 bases from J, with 9 bases in between. The germline V gene encodes CDR1 MNHNS and CDR2 SASEGT. The DNA for the CDR3 is TGTGCCAGCAGTGAAGTCCAGATAGATCAGCCCCAGCATTTT. Translated, it gives CASSEVQIDQPQHF.